This note documents a single T cell receptor (beta chain) sequence. The antigen is not known. Then a second PCR, running about 6 to 12 cycles, was carried out with a sample-barcoded 5' primer and a J-beta primer mix. MiXCR was run by TCRdb on the 5' RACE reads, yielding one entry per CDR3 protein. The sample has 1.5 million to 2 million distinct CDR3 sequences, approximately 50% seen once; the top ten hold more than 2%. V lost 7 bases to trimming and J lost 3 bases, with 10 bases between them. CDR3 length: 12 amino acids. CDR1 and CDR2 (germline): MDHEN, SYDVKM. This record belongs to a study of blood T cells in healthy people across ages. Study observations and caveats: Whereas aged donors had fewer naive CD4+ cells, long-lived donors had more of them and higher diversity. Those diversity estimates obtained from one million T cells were thought to be underestimates. Unsorted PBMC input precluded a conclusive naive versus antigen-experienced comparison.

Sequenced material: blood. The chain couples TRBV28 to TRBJ2-7, with D perhaps matching TRBD1 (6 bases). The sequence was collected from a woman aged 35 to 49 in good health. CDR3 sequence (DNA): TGTGCCAGCAAGGGGGTTTACTACGAGCAGTACTTC. It translates to CASKGVYYEQYF.